This is a list of T cell receptor beta chains from one sample in a study of control samples from healthy donors and cancer patients. Clones were sequenced by immunoSEQ multiplex PCR, and TCRdb holds only the in-frame ones, with some missing. The data contain 78,000 or so clones, roughly 90% of them seen just once; the ten biggest clones take up roughly 5%. Sample: blood. The receptors were sampled from a woman in her forties or fifties in good health. Each CDR3 is given with its conserved first and last residue. Fields, in order: J gene, CDR3 length, V gene, clone size, CDR3 protein. Clone size is not always given. Where it is, it says once, few, many or a class for expanded clones.

j_call: TRBJ2-1
cdr3_length: 15
v_call: TRBV15
clone_size: .
cdr3_aa: CATSRAGGNGNEQFF

j_call: TRBJ1-6
cdr3_length: 13
v_call: TRBV30
clone_size: .
cdr3_aa: CAWYTGFNSPLHF

j_call: TRBJ1-1
cdr3_length: 13
v_call: TRBV19
clone_size: .
cdr3_aa: CASTRTANTEAFF

j_call: TRBJ1-1
cdr3_length: 16
v_call: TRBV19
clone_size: .
cdr3_aa: CASSIGYSREDTEAFF

j_call: TRBJ2-7
cdr3_length: 16
v_call: TRBV9
clone_size: once
cdr3_aa: CASSVGLGDGSYEQYF

j_call: TRBJ2-4
cdr3_length: 13
v_call: TRBV3-1/TRBV3-2
clone_size: few
cdr3_aa: CASSQDLDNIQYF

j_call: TRBJ2-1
cdr3_length: 14
v_call: TRBV10-3
clone_size: .
cdr3_aa: CAIIPGQGNNEQFF

j_call: TRBJ2-4
cdr3_length: 16
v_call: TRBV5-1
clone_size: .
cdr3_aa: CASSDWDSPLKNIQYF

j_call: TRBJ1-5
cdr3_length: 15
v_call: TRBV2
clone_size: .
cdr3_aa: CASSAERGSNQPQHF

j_call: TRBJ2-3
cdr3_length: 15
v_call: TRBV6-5
clone_size: once
cdr3_aa: CASSRKKAGTDTQYF

j_call: TRBJ1-3
cdr3_length: 15
v_call: TRBV6-5
clone_size: .
cdr3_aa: CASRRLHLSGNTIYF

j_call: TRBJ1-5
cdr3_length: 16
v_call: TRBV7-2
clone_size: .
cdr3_aa: CASSLEGPSPYQPQHF

j_call: TRBJ2-7
cdr3_length: 15
v_call: TRBV18
clone_size: .
cdr3_aa: CASSPGGGGSYEQYF

j_call: TRBJ2-1
cdr3_length: 11
v_call: TRBV7-8
clone_size: .
cdr3_aa: CASSAYNEQFF

j_call: TRBJ2-7
cdr3_length: 14
v_call: TRBV5-1
clone_size: .
cdr3_aa: CASSLGQSSYEQYF

j_call: TRBJ2-3
cdr3_length: 13
v_call: TRBV12-3/TRBV12-4
clone_size: .
cdr3_aa: CASTIPPQDTQYF

j_call: TRBJ2-3
cdr3_length: 11
v_call: TRBV18
clone_size: .
cdr3_aa: CASSPVDTQYF

j_call: TRBJ1-1
cdr3_length: 15
v_call: TRBV6-5
clone_size: .
cdr3_aa: CASSKTAARYTEAFF

j_call: TRBJ2-6
cdr3_length: 16
v_call: TRBV21-1
clone_size: .
cdr3_aa: CASSEKGFSGANVLTF

j_call: TRBJ1-1
cdr3_length: 15
v_call: TRBV4-1
clone_size: .
cdr3_aa: CASSQLQRGGAEAFF

j_call: TRBJ2-1
cdr3_length: 14
v_call: TRBV27
clone_size: .
cdr3_aa: CASAAPRALNEQFF

j_call: TRBJ2-1
cdr3_length: 16
v_call: TRBV3-1/TRBV3-2
clone_size: .
cdr3_aa: CASRLIGTGRDNEQFF

j_call: TRBJ1-1
cdr3_length: 14
v_call: TRBV5-4
clone_size: .
cdr3_aa: CASSPRTGDTEAFF

j_call: TRBJ1-3
cdr3_length: 14
v_call: TRBV20-1
clone_size: .
cdr3_aa: CSASVSGSGNTIYF

j_call: TRBJ2-5
cdr3_length: 13
v_call: TRBV6-6
clone_size: .
cdr3_aa: CASSLIAGETQYF

j_call: TRBJ1-1
cdr3_length: 13
v_call: TRBV2
clone_size: once
cdr3_aa: CASTQELGTEAFF